Presented here are 23 T cell receptor beta chains from one specimen sequenced in a study of blood T cell repertoires in COVID-19 (dated by TCRdb to between 2020 and 2021). Receptor amplification or capture employed the immunoSEQ multiplex PCR assay. What TCRdb holds here is the immuneACCESS table cut down to in-frame rearrangements. Part of the clones is not present; checked against another copy, under half of the missing clones reflect an unresolved V gene, and the others are unexplained. The sample includes hundreds of thousands of clones, with around 90% observed a single time. Of the sample, around 1.9% falls within the top ten clones. Sequencing was carried out using PBMCs or T cells enriched from blood (not recorded which). The receptors come from a middle-aged woman with acute COVID-19.

Comments on this clone: The junction departs from germline at one end; a sequencing error may be responsible. The rearrangement links TRBV19 to TRBJ2-5; 9 bases map to TRBD1. Germline lookup yields CDR1 LNHDA and CDR2 SQIVND (reference sequence). CDR3 size: 15 residues. The CDR3 DNA reads TGTGCCAGTAGTATCCCCGGGACAGGGCAAGAGAGCCAGTACTTC. As protein: CASSIPGTGQESQYF.

J is TRBJ2-2 and V is TRBV27; the D gene is possibly TRBD1 (6 bases). The V gene's germline CDR1 is MNHEY and CDR2 SMNVEV (reference sequence). The V and J ends lost 7 bases and 3 bases respectively, with 18 bases between them. The CDR3 loop spans 16 amino acids. The CDR3 spells CASKGQGILDTGELFF. The CDR3 DNA reads as TGTGCCAGCAAAGGGCAGGGGATCCTGGACACCGGGGAGCTGTTTTTT.

The J gene is TRBJ1-2, the V gene TRBV29-1; TRBD1 aligns across 7 bases. The trim removed 7 bases at V and 0 bases at J, leaving 8 bases unmatched. Germline CDR1 SQVTM, CDR2 ANQGSEA. This CDR3 contains 14 residues. CDR3: CSAGRQGTNYGYTF. Written as DNA, the CDR3 is TGCAGCGCAGGTCGACAGGGCACTAACTATGGCTACACCTTC.

The chain links TRBV2 to TRBJ1-1, with a tentative D call TRBD1 (5 bases). Germline lookup yields CDR1 SNHLY and CDR2 FYNNEI. The CDR3 contains 12 residues. Trimming pared 5 bases from V and 9 bases from J, leaving 13 bases between. The DNA of the CDR3 is TGTGCCAGCAGTCGAGAGGCAGGGAAAGCTTTCTTT. Translation: CASSREAGKAFF.

This sequence joins TRBV19 and TRBJ1-4, with 7 bases that match TRBD1. Germline V gene data show CDR1 as LNHDA and CDR2 as SQIVND (reference sequence). Unmatched junction bases numbered 6, after V lost 5 bases and J lost 0 bases. This CDR3 is built from 16 residues. The CDR3 bases are TGTGCCAGTAGTCAGGGACAGTCCCCAACTAATGAAAAACTGTTTTTT. Translation gives CASSQGQSPTNEKLFF.

The chain links TRBV5-6 to TRBJ1-4; no reliable D call. Between the trimmed V and J ends, which lost 6 bases and 7 bases, there was a span of 16 bases. CDR1 and CDR2 (germline): SGHDT, YYEEEE. The length of the CDR3 is 14 residues. DNA for the CDR3: TGTGCCAGCACCCTCACTGGGAGGTTTGAAAAACTGTTTTTT. Translation gives CASTLTGRFEKLFF.

This chain joins TRBV5-1 and TRBJ1-3, with 8 bases fitting TRBD1. Germline assignment: CDR1 SGHRS and CDR2 YFSETQ. V lost 4 bases and J lost 3; bases outside the gene matches: 6. The CDR3 has 15 residues. The CDR3 region has the DNA TGCGCCAGCAGCGGACAGGGTTCGGGTGGAAACACCATATATTTT. It encodes CASSGQGSGGNTIYF.

The chain couples TRBV28 to TRBJ1-4; D gene unclear. This CDR3 comprises 15 residues. Trimming stripped 3 bases from V and 6 bases from J, with 14 bases between. The germline V gene encodes CDR1 MDHEN and CDR2 SYDVKM. The CDR3 spells CASSLYVMSHEKLFF. The CDR3 bases are TGTGCCAGCAGTTTGTATGTTATGAGTCATGAAAAACTGTTTTTT. The full variable domain, its missing parts supplied by reference TRBV28 and TRBJ1-4, is DVKVTQSSRYLVKRTGEKVFLECVQDMDHENMFWYRQDPGLGLRLIYFSYDVKMKEKGDIPEGYSVSREKKERFSLILESASTNQTSMYLCASSLYVMSHEKLFFGSGTQLSVL.

The rearrangement joins TRBV29-1 to TRBJ1-1; D not certain. The V end lost 1 base, the J end lost 7 bases, and 10 bases lay between the germline ends. Germline V lookup: CDR1 SQVTM, CDR2 ANQGSEA. This CDR3 has 12 residues. The chain's CDR3 is CSVEGGRFEAFF. The CDR3 region has the DNA TGCAGCGTTGAAGGTGGGAGGTTTGAAGCTTTCTTT.

Written as DNA, the CDR3 is TGTGCCAGCAGCCAACTAGCGGGGGCCCTGTACCAAGAGACCCAGTACTTC. Translated: CASSQLAGALYQETQYF. J is TRBJ2-5 and V is TRBV3-1 (or the pseudogene TRBV3-2); 10 bases are a match to TRBD2. With V trimmed by 2 bases and J by 0 bases, 6 bases remained unmatched. The CDR3 runs to 17 residues. In germline, CDR1 is LGHDT, CDR2 YNNKEL (reference sequence).

This clone was seen just once. This chain uses TRBV5-6 with TRBJ1-1, with 8 bases that match TRBD1. The length of the CDR3 is 16 residues. Germline CDR1 SGHDT, CDR2 YYEEEE. V shed 3 bases, J shed 8 bases, and the junction held 15 bases outside the gene matches. CDR3 sequence reads: CASSSPYRGETPEAFF. CDR3 coding DNA: TGTGCCAGCAGCTCGCCGTACAGGGGGGAGACACCGGAAGCTTTCTTT. The whole variable domain, filled in from reference TRBV5-6 and TRBJ1-1, reads DAGVTQSPTHLIKTRGQQVTLRCSPKSGHDTVSWYQQALGQGPQFIFQYYEEEERQRGNFPDRFSGHQFPNYSSELNVNALLLGDSALYLCASSSPYRGETPEAFFGQGTRLTVV.

On this clone: A junction boundary mismatches the germline segment, possibly from a read error. Other DNA sequences within the sample encode an identical CDR3. CDR3 amino acids: CASSQVDMGFHTGELFF. DNA for the CDR3: TGCGCCAGCAGCCAAGTGGATATGGGCTTTCACACCGGGGAACTGTTTTTT. The chain joins TRBV4-1 to TRBJ2-2; tentatively, D is TRBD2 (5 bases). Germline V gene lookup returns CDR1 MGHRA and CDR2 YSYEKL. The CDR3 extends over 17 amino acids.

This chain joins TRBV7-8 and TRBJ1-1, with D unclear. The CDR3 runs 15 residues. Looked up from germline, CDR1 is SGHVS and CDR2 is FQNEAQ. The germline V and J ends were trimmed by 3 bases and 0 bases, with 11 bases remaining between them. The CDR3 DNA reads TGTGCCAGCAGCTTTTTGGGGAGTATGAACACTGAAGCTTTCTTT. Translated, it gives CASSFLGSMNTEAFF.

The genes are TRBV11-2 and TRBJ2-7; 8 nucleotides agree with TRBD1. In germline, CDR1 is SGHAT, CDR2 FQNNGV. This CDR3 is built from 14 residues. V lost 5 bases and J lost 6; bases outside the gene matches: 9. CDR3 residues: CASSLVGTGAEQYF. In DNA form, the CDR3 reads TGTGCCAGCAGCCTCGTCGGGACAGGCGCCGAGCAGTACTTC.

In nucleotides, the CDR3 is TGTGCCAGCAGCCATCGGGGGACCCGCACAGATACGCAGTATTTT. Translated: CASSHRGTRTDTQYF. The chain links TRBV3-1 (or the pseudogene TRBV3-2) to TRBJ2-3, with a possible D match to TRBD2 (6 bases). Germline V gene sequence: CDR1 LGHDT, CDR2 YNNKEL (reference sequence). The CDR3 runs 15 residues. The V gene lost 3 bases and the J gene lost 1 base, with 11 bases spanning the gap.

The chain carries TRBV7-9 and TRBJ2-7; TRBD2 matches at 9 bases. CDR1 is SEHNR, CDR2 FQNEAQ, per germline (reference sequence). The ends lost 6 bases at V and 3 bases at J; junction bases unmatched: 9. The CDR3 runs 15 residues. CDR3 coding DNA: TGTGCCAGCAGTTCTTATTCTAGCGGGGTCTACGAGCAGTACTTC. It codes for CASSSYSSGVYEQYF.

J is TRBJ1-2 and V is TRBV29-1, with D possibly TRBD1 on 5 matching bases. The CDR3 has 13 amino acids. Germline CDR1 and CDR2: SQVTM and ANQGSEA. The germline V and J ends were trimmed by 4 bases and 4 bases, with 13 bases remaining between them. The CDR3 DNA reads TGCAGCGTTGTGCACAGGACCCCCTATGGCTACACCTTC. Translating gives CSVVHRTPYGYTF.

The rearrangement joins TRBV10-3 to TRBJ1-2; possible D gene TRBD1, 6 bases. CDR3 length equals 14 residues. Trimming removed 10 bases from V and 2 bases from J, with 17 bases in between. The germline CDR1 and CDR2 sequences are ENHRY and SYGVKD. The CDR3 protein is CATRVQGPNYGYTF. In nucleotides, the CDR3 is TGTGCCACCCGTGTGCAGGGGCCGAACTATGGCTACACCTTC.

With respect to this clone: The sample carries other DNA sequences with the same CDR3. The chain links TRBV24-1 to TRBJ2-2; TRBD1 matches at 8 bases. V shed 3 bases, J shed 1 base, and the junction held 6 bases outside the gene matches. The CDR3 loop spans 17 amino acids. Germline CDR1 is KGHDR and CDR2 is SFDVKD. CDR3 sequence reads: CATSDSTGTGNTGELFF. In DNA form, the CDR3 reads TGTGCCACCAGTGATAGTACCGGGACAGGGAACACCGGGGAGCTGTTTTTT.

This chain links TRBV21-1 with TRBJ2-7; the table's D call TRBD2 went unverified against the DNA. TRBV21-1 corresponds to a pseudogene. The CDR3 length is 18 residues. CDR3 DNA: TGTGCCAGCAGCAAAGCAGGGACTAGCGGGGCCGGCGGGTGCGAGCAGTACTTC. This translates into CASSKAGTSGAGGCEQYF.

The chain carries TRBV21-1 and TRBJ2-2; the table assigns TRBD1, which was not confirmed against the DNA. TRBV21-1 is marked as a pseudogene. The CDR3 consists of 12 residues. The CDR3 bases are TGTGCCAGGGGGACATTCCCCGGGGAGCTGTTTTTT. Protein: CARGTFPGELFF.

This sequence joins TRBV10-3 and TRBJ2-1, with D possibly matching TRBD1 (6 bases). Trimming took off 10 bases at V and 5 bases at J, with 12 bases between the two ends. The germline V gene has CDR1 ENHRY and CDR2 SYGVKD. The CDR3 is 12 residues long. CDR3 sequence (DNA): TGTGCCACCAAACAGGGAAACAATGAGCAGTTCTTC. Its protein product is CATKQGNNEQFF.

The V gene is TRBV10-2, the J gene TRBJ2-7; 11 positions match TRBD1. J was trimmed by 4 bases and V by 8 bases; bases with no gene match: 4. Germline V gives CDR1 WSHSY, CDR2 SAAADI. The CDR3 has 13 residues. Here the CDR3 DNA reads TGCGCCAGCTGGACAGGGGGCGGGTACGAGCAGTACTTC. Its protein product is CASWTGGGYEQYF.